This is a list of T cell receptor beta chains from one sample in a study of Graves' ophthalmopathy and Graves' hyperthyroidism. TCRdb reprocessed the multiplex PCR reads via MiXCR and lists one record per CDR3 protein. The sample has 650,000 to 900,000 distinct CDR3 sequences, 40% seen once. Sequencing used peripheral blood. Source of these receptors: an adult man with Graves' ophthalmopathy. Both conserved end residues are part of each CDR3. A D gene is named only where the DNA matches it firmly. Some rows have no size entry. The others give once, few or many, or a class for an expanded clone.

>TRBJ2-5|TRBV19|few|TRBD1
CASSVGQGAPETQYF
TGTGCCAGTAGTGTCGGACAGGGGGCTCCAGAGACCCAGTACTTC
>TRBJ2-7|TRBV7-9|few|NA
CASSLDGGASYEQYF
TGTGCCAGCAGCTTGGACGGGGGTGCCTCCTACGAGCAGTACTTC
>TRBJ2-7|TRBV20-1|many|NA
CSAREGGRDEQYF
TGCAGTGCTAGAGAGGGTGGAAGGGACGAGCAGTACTTC
>TRBJ1-1|TRBV10-3|few|TRBD1
CAISEGDRGNTEAFF
TGTGCCATCAGTGAGGGGGACAGAGGAAACACTGAAGCTTTCTTT
>TRBJ2-2|TRBV7-3|NA|NA
CASSLGGATGELFF
TGTGCCAGCAGCTTAGGGGGGGCGACCGGGGAGCTGTTTTTT
>TRBJ1-2|TRBV6-1|many|NA
CASSEAGGYTF
TGTGCCAGCAGTGAAGCGGGCGGCTACACCTTC
>TRBJ1-5|TRBV7-9|many|NA
CASSLASGQGQPQHF
TGTGCCAGCAGCTTAGCATCCGGGCAAGGTCAGCCCCAGCATTTT
>TRBJ1-4|TRBV29-1|NA|TRBD1
CSAGTGAEKLFF
TGCAGCGCGGGGACAGGGGCCGAAAAACTGTTTTTT
>TRBJ2-1|TRBV14|many|NA
CASSPQAGYNEQFF
TGTGCCAGCAGCCCCCAAGCGGGCTACAATGAGCAGTTCTTC
>TRBJ2-5|TRBV29-1|NA|NA
CSVGQRETQYF
TGCAGCGTAGGGCAGCGGGAGACCCAGTACTTC
>TRBJ2-2|TRBV7-9|many|TRBD1
CASSWDSGPTGELFF
TGTGCCAGCAGTTGGGACAGCGGTCCTACCGGGGAGCTGTTTTTT
>TRBJ2-5|TRBV10-3|once|TRBD1
CASSYSSGTGQETQYF
TGTGCCAGCAGTTACTCTTCCGGGACAGGGCAAGAGACCCAGTACTTC
>TRBJ1-2|TRBV2|many|TRBD1
CASSDGQGAYGYTF
TGTGCCAGCAGTGACGGCCAGGGGGCCTATGGCTACACCTTC
>TRBJ2-6|TRBV29-1|NA|NA
CSKDLSGANVLTF
TGCAGCAAGGACCTCTCTGGGGCCAACGTCCTGACTTTC
>TRBJ1-6|TRBV15|NA|TRBD1
CATSSVTGGSNSPLHF
TGTGCCACCAGCAGCGTTACAGGGGGGAGTAATTCACCCCTCCACTTT
>TRBJ2-7|TRBV5-6|NA|NA
CASRLRQAAYEQYF
TGTGCCAGCAGACTCCGACAGGCCGCCTACGAGCAGTACTTC
>TRBJ1-2|TRBV5-6|NA|TRBD1
CASSVDRGRDYGYTF
TGTGCCAGCAGCGTCGACAGGGGGCGCGACTATGGCTACACCTTC
>TRBJ2-2|TRBV7-9|NA|TRBD2
CASSSTSGIGTGELFF
TGTGCCAGCAGCTCAACTAGCGGGATCGGCACCGGGGAGCTGTTTTTT
>TRBJ2-7|TRBV2|NA|TRBD1
CAGSYSGTGGEQYF
TGTGCCGGCAGTTACTCCGGGACAGGGGGCGAGCAGTACTTC
>TRBJ1-3|TRBV6-5|NA|NA
CASSYVAASGNTIYF
TGTGCCAGCAGTTACGTGGCCGCCTCTGGAAACACCATATATTTT
>TRBJ1-1|TRBV7-9|many|TRBD1
CASSLGGTGGTEAFF
TGTGCCAGCAGCTTAGGTGGGACAGGGGGCACTGAAGCTTTCTTT
>TRBJ1-5|TRBV19|NA|NA
CASRTRTENQPQHF
TGTGCCAGTAGGACAAGGACCGAAAATCAGCCCCAGCATTTT
>TRBJ1-4|TRBV6-5|few|NA
CASSYFGSTGEKLFF
TGTGCCAGCAGTTACTTCGGGTCAACGGGTGAAAAACTGTTTTTT
>TRBJ2-6|TRBV29-1|NA|TRBD1
CSVEGTGTYVLTF
TGCAGCGTTGAAGGGACAGGGACCTACGTCCTGACTTTC
>TRBJ2-6|TRBV10-3|NA|TRBD1
CASSSRGYGANVLTF
TGTGCCAGCAGCTCCAGGGGGTACGGGGCCAACGTCCTGACTTTC
>TRBJ2-5|TRBV29-1|many|TRBD1
CSATGGKTQYF
TGCAGCGCGACAGGGGGAAAGACCCAGTACTTC
>TRBJ2-1|TRBV7-9|once|NA
CASSLKGLQQFF
TGTGCCAGCAGCTTAAAGGGACTTCAGCAGTTCTTC
>TRBJ2-3|TRBV10-3|NA|TRBD2
CAISLGGRRTDTQYF
TGTGCCATCAGTTTGGGCGGGAGACGGACAGATACGCAGTATTTT
>TRBJ2-7|TRBV7-9|NA|NA
CASSLAHTYEQYF
TGTGCCAGCAGTTTAGCCCATACCTACGAGCAGTACTTC
>TRBJ2-7|TRBV7-9|many|NA
CASSLSTAMQYF
TGTGCCAGCAGCTTAAGTACCGCGATGCAGTACTTC
>TRBJ2-6|TRBV7-6|many|TRBD1
CASSSGQGAVAGANVLTF
TGTGCCAGCAGCTCCGGACAGGGGGCTGTGGCTGGGGCCAACGTCCTGACTTTC
>TRBJ1-2|TRBV29-1|NA|NA
CSAQGRANYGYTF
TGCAGTGCTCAAGGGAGGGCTAACTATGGCTACACCTTC
>TRBJ2-7|TRBV5-1|few|TRBD1
CASSKGQGDEQYF
TGCGCCAGCAGCAAAGGACAGGGAGACGAGCAGTACTTC
>TRBJ2-6|TRBV25-1|NA|NA
CASSEEDLTF
TGTGCCAGCAGTGAAGAGGACCTGACTTTC
>TRBJ2-2|TRBV20-1|NA|NA
CSAREGVLANTGELFF
TGCAGTGCTAGAGAAGGGGTTTTAGCGAACACCGGGGAGCTGTTTTTT
>TRBJ1-1|TRBV5-8|many|TRBD1
CASSGGTANTEAFF
TGTGCCAGCAGCGGGGGGACAGCGAACACTGAAGCTTTCTTT
>TRBJ1-4|TRBV7-3|NA|NA
CASSLGHLTTNEKLFF
TGTGCCAGCAGCCTAGGACACCTGACAACTAATGAAAAACTGTTTTTT
>TRBJ2-6|TRBV25-1|NA|TRBD2
CASSSAGTGANVLTF
TGTGCCAGCAGTTCAGCGGGGACCGGGGCCAACGTCCTGACTTTC
>TRBJ1-2|TRBV15|NA|NA
CATSRGPRDGYTF
TGTGCCACCAGCAGAGGGCCGCGGGATGGCTACACCTTC
>TRBJ2-7|TRBV29-1|many|NA
CSVGEATYEQYF
TGCAGCGTTGGTGAAGCAACCTACGAGCAGTACTTC
>TRBJ2-7|TRBV12-3/TRBV12-4|NA|NA
CASSPQGPVYEQYF
TGTGCCAGCAGTCCACAGGGCCCAGTATACGAGCAGTACTTC
>TRBJ2-2|TRBV25-1|NA|TRBD1
CASTLDRVDSGELFF
TGTGCCAGCACTTTGGACAGGGTCGACTCCGGGGAGCTGTTTTTT
>TRBJ2-5|TRBV20-1|NA|NA
CSARGGQVSSETQYF
TGCAGTGCTAGAGGGGGTCAAGTGAGTTCAGAGACCCAGTACTTC
>TRBJ2-7|TRBV29-1|many|TRBD1
CSVRQGDYYEQYF
TGCAGCGTTCGACAGGGGGATTACTACGAGCAGTACTTC
>TRBJ1-1|TRBV9|NA|NA
CASSVGGGEAFF
TGTGCCAGCAGCGTAGGGGGGGGTGAAGCTTTCTTT
>TRBJ2-7|TRBV5-1|NA|NA
CAGKYLSTGIYEQYF
TGCGCCGGCAAGTATTTGTCCACAGGTATCTACGAGCAGTACTTC
>TRBJ2-7|TRBV29-1|many|TRBD2
CSLDTSGKRNKQYF
TGCAGCCTCGATACTAGCGGGAAGAGAAATAAGCAGTACTTC
>TRBJ2-5|TRBV20-1|NA|NA
CSAIKGEETRYF
TGCAGTGCTATCAAGGGGGAAGAGACCCGGTACTTC
>TRBJ1-4|TRBV9|NA|NA
CASSEGATNEKLVF
TGTGCCAGCAGCGAGGGTGCAACTAATGAAAAACTGGTTTTT
>TRBJ2-7|TRBV20-1|many|NA
CSAKGDRDYEQYF
TGCAGTGCTAAAGGGGACCGAGACTACGAGCAGTACTTC
>TRBJ1-4|TRBV25-1|NA|NA
CASTLKVVGGHEKLFF
TGTGCCAGCACCCTTAAAGTAGTAGGGGGTCATGAAAAACTGTTTTTT
>TRBJ2-2|TRBV14|NA|NA
CASSQDLWEDGTGELFF
TGTGCCAGCAGCCAAGATCTTTGGGAGGACGGCACCGGGGAGCTGTTTTTT
>TRBJ2-1|TRBV7-8|few|TRBD2
CASSLSSGYNEQFF
TGTGCCAGCAGCTTATCTAGCGGTTACAATGAGCAGTTCTTC
>TRBJ1-5|TRBV20-1|NA|NA
CSARDPRAQPQHF
TGCAGTGCTAGAGATCCCAGGGCACAGCCCCAGCATTTT
>TRBJ1-6|TRBV7-6|NA|TRBD1
CASSLETGENAPLHF
TGTGCCAGCAGCTTGGAGACAGGGGAGAATGCACCCCTCCACTTT
>TRBJ1-2|TRBV25-1|few|NA
CASSLGAGHYGYTF
TGTGCCAGCAGTCTCGGGGCGGGACACTATGGCTACACCTTC